One sample yielded the 14 T cell receptor beta chains listed below, sequenced in a study of T cell repertoires in cytomegalovirus infection. What these receptors recognize is not known. TCRdb re-analysed the reads in MiXCR, keeping a single row per CDR3 protein. Among over 100,000 distinct CDR3 sequences listed, less than 30% were seen once. Sample: CD8+ T cells from cultured PBMCs, taken from culture after CMV antigen stimulation. The receptor source for this set is a human donor in good health (CMV status not recorded). Some clones in this sample may be carry-over from other donors' samples.

This sequence joins TRBV27 and TRBJ2-7; D is uncertain. Trimming removed 3 bases from V and 3 bases from J, with 9 bases in between. This CDR3 has 13 residues. Germline V gene sequence: CDR1 MNHEY, CDR2 SMNVEV (reference sequence). The CDR3 DNA sequence: TGTGCCAGCAGTTTTGGGGTCCTCTACGAGCAGTACTTC. This gives the protein CASSFGVLYEQYF.

V is TRBV19 and J is TRBJ1-1; 8 bases match TRBD1. The CDR3 is 11 amino acids. Trimming removed 11 bases from V and 4 bases from J; junction bases left unmatched: 3. Per the germline V gene, CDR1 is LNHDA and CDR2 is SQIVND (reference sequence). The CDR3 sequence: CAGGQGTEAFF. The CDR3 DNA is TGTGCCGGAGGACAGGGCACTGAAGCTTTCTTT.

In its sample, this clonotype was seen many times. The chain joins TRBV2 to TRBJ2-1; D remains ambiguous. V lost 11 bases, J lost 2 bases, and 13 bases lay in between. Germline CDR1 reads SNHLY; CDR2 reads FYNNEI. The CDR3 is made up of 13 amino acids. The CDR3 sequence is CALRQGPYNEQFF. CDR3 bases: TGTGCCCTCAGACAAGGGCCCTACAATGAGCAGTTCTTC.

The chain employs TRBV5-5 and TRBJ2-1; D uncertain. In germline, CDR1 is SGHKS, CDR2 YYEKEE (reference sequence). Trimming stripped 2 bases from V and 0 bases from J, with 9 bases between. The CDR3 sequence is 15 residues long. The DNA of the CDR3 is TGTGCCAGCAGCTTCTGGGCCAGCTCCTACAATGAGCAGTTCTTC. This translates into CASSFWASSYNEQFF. The full variable domain, in which reference TRBV5-5 and TRBJ2-1 provide the parts outside the CDR3, is DAGVTQSPTHLIKTRGQQVTLRCSPISGHKSVSWYQQVLGQGPQFIFQYYEKEERGRGNFPDRFSARQFPNYSSELNVNALLLGDSALYLCASSFWASSYNEQFFGPGTRLTVL.

In this sample, this clonotype turned up many times. The chain uses TRBV7-8 and TRBJ2-5; D may correspond to TRBD1 or TRBD2 (5 bases each). The CDR3 contains 15 residues. The ends were cut back, 2 bases at V and 0 bases at J, with 10 bases in the middle. Looked up from germline, CDR1 is SGHVS and CDR2 is FQNEAQ. CDR3 in DNA: TGTGCCAGCAGCTTATTCTCGGGGCACCAAGAGACCCAGTACTTC. This sequence encodes CASSLFSGHQETQYF.

This clonotype was observed at least ten times. The rearrangement uses TRBV12-3 or TRBV12-4 and TRBJ2-1; a weak D match, TRBD2 (5 bases). The CDR3 runs to 14 residues. With 1 base removed from V and 4 bases from J, the gap between germline ends came to 8 bases. CDR3 region: CASSLGAGYNEQFF. The CDR3 DNA sequence: TGTGCCAGCAGTTTAGGGGCGGGTTACAATGAGCAGTTCTTC.

The gene calls are TRBV12-3 or TRBV12-4 and TRBJ2-1; TRBD2 aligns across 13 bases. There are 15 residues in the CDR3. The J segment lost 7 bases and the V segment lost 5 bases, leaving 5 bases of the junction unmatched. The CDR3 region is CASSPGTSGANEQFF. The CDR3 DNA reads as TGTGCCAGCAGTCCCGGGACTAGCGGGGCGAATGAGCAGTTCTTC.

The chain recombines TRBV28 with TRBJ1-6; a possible D gene is TRBD1 (5 bases). This CDR3 is 13 amino acids long. Germline values: CDR1 MDHEN, CDR2 SYDVKM. V lost 1 base and J 8 bases, leaving 6 bases between the germline ends. CDR3 residues: CASSLLGDSPLHF. CDR3 sequence (DNA): TGTGCCAGCAGTTTATTGGGGGATTCACCCCTCCACTTT.

The chain uses TRBV6-1 and TRBJ1-2; no clear D. There are 14 residues in the CDR3. Germline CDR1 MNHNS, CDR2 SASEGT. The V end lost 2 bases, the J end lost 1 base, and 8 bases lay between the germline ends. CDR3 region: CASSESGSNYGYTF. As DNA, the CDR3 is TGTGCCAGCAGTGAATCGGGCAGTAACTATGGCTACACCTTC.

This clonotype came up a few times. The rearrangement links TRBV6-2 or TRBV6-3 to TRBJ2-3, with 7 positions matching TRBD2. CDR1 and CDR2 from the germline V gene are MNHEY and SVGEGT. The CDR3 totals 16 residues. V dropped 4 bases and J dropped 0; count of bases not matched to a gene: 7. The CDR3 DNA reads TGTGCCAGCAGTTCACCCAGCGGGGACAGCACAGATACGCAGTATTTT. Translated, it gives CASSSPSGDSTDTQYF.

This clonotype was detected many times. The chain is built from TRBV3-1 and TRBJ2-3; D may be TRBD2 (6 bases). The CDR3 extends over 13 amino acids. Germline V gives CDR1 LGHDT, CDR2 YNNKEL (reference sequence). The V gene lost 4 bases and the J gene lost 4 bases, with 9 bases spanning the gap. The CDR3 DNA reads as TGTGCCAGCAGCCCGGAGGGCCCAGATACGCAGTATTTT. Protein: CASSPEGPDTQYF.

The chain is built from TRBV4-3 and TRBJ1-1; 9 bases are shared with TRBD1. The CDR3 spans 15 residues. The V gene's germline CDR1 is LGHNA and CDR2 YSLEER. V dropped 0 bases and J dropped 5; count of bases not matched to a gene: 4. The CDR3 nucleotides read TGCGCCAGCAGCCAAGATACAGGGGGCGCGACTGAAGCTTTCTTT. This codes for CASSQDTGGATEAFF.

The chain combines TRBV12-3 or TRBV12-4 with TRBJ2-5; possibly TRBD2 for D (5 bases). V lost 5 bases, J lost 9 bases, and 28 bases lay in between. This CDR3 is built from 17 residues. The CDR3 protein is CASSPLLAGGIFRPQYF. CDR3 coding DNA: TGTGCCAGCAGTCCCCTTCTGGCCGGAGGCATATTCCGGCCCCAGTACTTC.

In this sample, this clonotype turned up many times. The CDR3 bases are TGTGCCAGCAGCTTGACCCGACTTCCAACTAATGAAAAACTGTTTTTT. This codes for CASSLTRLPTNEKLFF. The chain employs TRBV5-6 and TRBJ1-4; D is ambiguous. CDR1 and CDR2 (germline): SGHDT, YYEEEE. V dropped 1 base and J dropped 0 bases, with 10 bases sitting between them. The CDR3 spans 16 residues.